In its sample, the clone carrying this TCR beta chain was seen a few times. The germline V gene encodes CDR1 MNHEY and CDR2 SVGEGT. The CDR3 totals 14 residues. V trimming: 2 bases; J trimming: 8 bases; junction bases outside the gene matches: 8. As processed by the authors: Nucleated cell number was recorded as an estimate derived from reference gene primer amplification. Assay used: immunoSEQ multiplex PCR; TCRdb lists only in-frame clones, some missing. Clone size and the V and J calls come from that table; the DNA yielded D and trimming. The sample has about 190,000 clones, around 84% seen once. The data belong to a study of blood T cell repertoires in COVID-19. Study-level background: Material from acute and convalescent COVID-19 was sourced from the United States, Italy and Spain.

The sample comprised peripheral blood. The chain employs TRBV6-2 or TRBV6-3 and TRBJ1-1; 7 nucleotides align to TRBD1. The source is a man aged 25 to 45 with active or convalescent COVID-19. The CDR3 region has the DNA TGTGCCAGCAGTTACCCTGACAGGGCTACCGAAGCTTTCTTT. Protein sequence: CASSYPDRATEAFF.